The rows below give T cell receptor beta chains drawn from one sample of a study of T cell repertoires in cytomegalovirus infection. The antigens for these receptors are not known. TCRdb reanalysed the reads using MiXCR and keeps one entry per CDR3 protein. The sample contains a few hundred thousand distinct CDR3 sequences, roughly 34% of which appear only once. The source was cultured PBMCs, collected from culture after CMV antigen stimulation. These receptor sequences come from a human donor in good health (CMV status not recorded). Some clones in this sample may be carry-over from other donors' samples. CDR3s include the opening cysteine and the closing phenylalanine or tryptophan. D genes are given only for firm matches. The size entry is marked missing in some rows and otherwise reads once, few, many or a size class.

CDR3aa: CASSRLRELFF
CDR3nt: TGTGCCAGCAGCCGCCTCAGGGAGCTGTTTTTT
j_gene: TRBJ2-2
len: 11
d_gene: .
abundance: few
v_gene: TRBV3-1

CDR3aa: CASSLDDGRAEAQYF
CDR3nt: TGTGCCAGCAGCTTAGACGACGGGAGGGCCGAGGCCCAGTACTTC
j_gene: TRBJ2-5
len: 15
d_gene: TRBD2
abundance: .
v_gene: TRBV11-3

CDR3aa: CASSSGQGLLDEQFF
CDR3nt: TGTGCCAGCAGCTCGGGACAGGGGCTCTTGGATGAGCAGTTCTTC
j_gene: TRBJ2-1
len: 15
d_gene: TRBD1
abundance: few
v_gene: TRBV7-9

CDR3aa: CASSLGGGAAYEQYF
CDR3nt: TGTGCCAGCAGCTTGGGGGGCGGGGCTGCCTACGAGCAGTACTTC
j_gene: TRBJ2-7
len: 15
d_gene: .
abundance: few
v_gene: TRBV7-2

CDR3aa: CASSYQDGEKLFF
CDR3nt: TGTGCCAGCAGTTACCAGGATGGAGAAAAACTGTTTTTT
j_gene: TRBJ1-4
len: 13
d_gene: .
abundance: .
v_gene: TRBV6-5

CDR3aa: CASSWSGGMNTEAFF
CDR3nt: TGTGCCAGCAGCTGGTCAGGGGGCATGAACACTGAAGCTTTCTTT
j_gene: TRBJ1-1
len: 15
d_gene: TRBD1
abundance: .
v_gene: TRBV7-9

CDR3aa: CSARDPLAGGGTDTQYF
CDR3nt: TGCAGTGCTAGAGATCCACTAGCGGGAGGGGGCACAGATACGCAGTATTTT
j_gene: TRBJ2-3
len: 17
d_gene: TRBD2
abundance: .
v_gene: TRBV20-1

CDR3aa: CASSGTSGRTYNEQFF
CDR3nt: TGTGCCAGCAGTGGGACTAGCGGGAGGACTTACAATGAGCAGTTCTTC
j_gene: TRBJ2-1
len: 16
d_gene: TRBD2
abundance: few
v_gene: TRBV28

CDR3aa: CASSLRGQDTQYF
CDR3nt: TGTGCCAGCAGCTTGCGAGGTCAAGATACGCAGTATTTT
j_gene: TRBJ2-3
len: 13
d_gene: .
abundance: .
v_gene: TRBV5-4

CDR3aa: CASSSGPSGYEQYF
CDR3nt: TGTGCCAGCAGCTCGGGTCCTAGCGGCTACGAGCAGTACTTC
j_gene: TRBJ2-7
len: 14
d_gene: TRBD2
abundance: .
v_gene: TRBV7-4

CDR3aa: CASSLYRTGGQPQHF
CDR3nt: TGTGCCAGCAGTTTATATCGGACAGGGGGTCAGCCCCAGCATTTT
j_gene: TRBJ1-5
len: 15
d_gene: TRBD1
abundance: .
v_gene: TRBV28

CDR3aa: CASNRLGGTDEQYF
CDR3nt: TGTGCCAGCAACAGGCTCGGAGGCACCGACGAGCAGTACTTC
j_gene: TRBJ2-7
len: 14
d_gene: .
abundance: .
v_gene: TRBV6-1

CDR3aa: CSVRLSGGHEQFF
CDR3nt: TGCAGCGTCCGTCTAAGCGGAGGGCATGAGCAGTTCTTC
j_gene: TRBJ2-1
len: 13
d_gene: .
abundance: .
v_gene: TRBV29-1

CDR3aa: CASEALGSTDTQYF
CDR3nt: TGTGCCAGTGAGGCCTTGGGAAGCACAGATACGCAGTATTTT
j_gene: TRBJ2-3
len: 14
d_gene: .
abundance: .
v_gene: TRBV28

CDR3aa: CASFGAGELFF
CDR3nt: TGTGCCAGCTTTGGGGCCGGGGAGCTGTTTTTT
j_gene: TRBJ2-2
len: 11
d_gene: .
abundance: few
v_gene: TRBV6-6

CDR3aa: CASSLDPEMVFGEKLFF
CDR3nt: TGTGCCAGCAGCTTAGATCCGGAAATGGTCTTTGGTGAAAAACTGTTTTTT
j_gene: TRBJ1-4
len: 17
d_gene: .
abundance: .
v_gene: TRBV7-2

CDR3aa: CASIPPDPYGYTF
CDR3nt: TGTGCCAGCATCCCTCCCGACCCGTATGGCTACACCTTC
j_gene: TRBJ1-2
len: 13
d_gene: .
abundance: .
v_gene: TRBV11-2

CDR3aa: CASSFSRETQYF
CDR3nt: TGTGCCAGCAGTTTCTCGCGGGAGACCCAGTACTTC
j_gene: TRBJ2-5
len: 12
d_gene: .
abundance: few
v_gene: TRBV12-3/TRBV12-4

CDR3aa: CASSYSPTTSPKLDEQFF
CDR3nt: TGTGCCAGCAGTTACAGCCCTACGACTAGCCCCAAATTGGATGAGCAGTTCTTC
j_gene: TRBJ2-1
len: 18
d_gene: TRBD2
abundance: few
v_gene: TRBV6-2/TRBV6-3

CDR3aa: CATQDSTQMSFYNSPLHF
CDR3nt: TGTGCCACCCAGGACAGCACCCAGATGAGCTTCTATAATTCACCCCTCCACTTT
j_gene: TRBJ1-6
len: 18
d_gene: .
abundance: .
v_gene: TRBV19

CDR3aa: CASSRTIQDFNQPQHF
CDR3nt: TGTGCCAGCAGCCGAACCATCCAGGATTTCAATCAGCCCCAGCATTTT
j_gene: TRBJ1-5
len: 16
d_gene: .
abundance: many
v_gene: TRBV7-2

CDR3aa: CASSFEGTSGRETQYF
CDR3nt: TGTGCCAGCAGCTTTGAAGGAACTAGCGGGAGAGAGACCCAGTACTTC
j_gene: TRBJ2-5
len: 16
d_gene: TRBD2
abundance: many
v_gene: TRBV7-2

CDR3aa: CASSTGLLETQYF
CDR3nt: TGTGCCAGCAGCACGGGACTCTTGGAGACCCAGTACTTC
j_gene: TRBJ2-5
len: 13
d_gene: .
abundance: few
v_gene: TRBV7-8

CDR3aa: CASSYGRDTEAFF
CDR3nt: TGTGCCAGCAGTTACGGAAGAGACACTGAAGCTTTCTTT
j_gene: TRBJ1-1
len: 13
d_gene: .
abundance: .
v_gene: TRBV6-1

CDR3aa: CAISESGQGAGYTF
CDR3nt: TGTGCCATCAGTGAGTCCGGGCAGGGGGCTGGCTACACCTTC
j_gene: TRBJ1-2
len: 14
d_gene: TRBD1
abundance: .
v_gene: TRBV10-3

CDR3aa: CASSLPFGTSVIAEQFF
CDR3nt: TGTGCCAGCAGCTTACCCTTCGGGACTAGCGTGATTGCTGAGCAGTTCTTC
j_gene: TRBJ2-1
len: 17
d_gene: TRBD2
abundance: .
v_gene: TRBV7-8

CDR3aa: CASSFRGRPVGDTQYF
CDR3nt: TGTGCCAGCAGCTTTAGGGGGAGGCCCGTCGGGGATACGCAGTATTTT
j_gene: TRBJ2-3
len: 16
d_gene: .
abundance: .
v_gene: TRBV7-2

CDR3aa: CASSYGGAIKGAQHF
CDR3nt: TGTGCCAGCAGTTACGGGGGCGCGATCAAAGGGGCCCAGCATTTT
j_gene: TRBJ1-5
len: 15
d_gene: .
abundance: .
v_gene: TRBV6-6

CDR3aa: CASSLGQGMGSEAFF
CDR3nt: TGCGCCAGCAGCTTGGGACAGGGTATGGGCTCTGAAGCTTTCTTT
j_gene: TRBJ1-1
len: 15
d_gene: TRBD1
abundance: .
v_gene: TRBV5-1

CDR3aa: CASSLMVGEYNEQFF
CDR3nt: TGTGCCAGCAGCTTGATGGTTGGGGAATACAATGAGCAGTTCTTC
j_gene: TRBJ2-1
len: 15
d_gene: .
abundance: few
v_gene: TRBV7-6

CDR3aa: CASSGSGPVLYEQFF
CDR3nt: TGTGCCAGTAGTGGTAGCGGCCCGGTCCTCTATGAGCAGTTCTTC
j_gene: TRBJ2-1
len: 15
d_gene: .
abundance: .
v_gene: TRBV19

CDR3aa: CASSLLEVGTEAFF
CDR3nt: TGTGCCAGCAGCCTATTAGAGGTTGGGACTGAAGCTTTCTTT
j_gene: TRBJ1-1
len: 14
d_gene: .
abundance: once
v_gene: TRBV7-9

CDR3aa: CASSFVFNQPQHF
CDR3nt: TGTGCCAGCAGCTTCGTCTTCAATCAGCCCCAGCATTTT
j_gene: TRBJ1-5
len: 13
d_gene: .
abundance: .
v_gene: TRBV7-2

CDR3aa: CASSYSPQGRLHF
CDR3nt: TGTGCCAGCAGTTACAGTCCACAGGGGCGCCTCCACTTT
j_gene: TRBJ1-6
len: 13
d_gene: TRBD1
abundance: .
v_gene: TRBV6-6

CDR3aa: CASRTVPGGIQYF
CDR3nt: TGTGCCAGTAGGACGGTACCTGGAGGCATTCAGTACTTC
j_gene: TRBJ2-4
len: 13
d_gene: .
abundance: .
v_gene: TRBV19

CDR3aa: CASSLRMAGGHNSPLHF
CDR3nt: TGTGCCAGCAGCTTAAGAATGGCAGGGGGACATAATTCACCCCTCCACTTT
j_gene: TRBJ1-6
len: 17
d_gene: TRBD1
abundance: many
v_gene: TRBV7-2

CDR3aa: CASSPGHLGSGANVLTF
CDR3nt: TGTGCCAGCAGTCCGGGACACTTGGGATCTGGGGCCAACGTCCTGACTTTC
j_gene: TRBJ2-6
len: 17
d_gene: .
abundance: few
v_gene: TRBV6-2/TRBV6-3

CDR3aa: CASSPQGKGDTEAFF
CDR3nt: TGTGCCAGTAGCCCACAGGGGAAGGGGGACACTGAAGCTTTCTTT
j_gene: TRBJ1-1
len: 15
d_gene: TRBD1
abundance: .
v_gene: TRBV19

CDR3aa: CASSSNLNTEAFF
CDR3nt: TGTGCCAGCAGCTCGAATTTGAACACTGAAGCTTTCTTT
j_gene: TRBJ1-1
len: 13
d_gene: .
abundance: few
v_gene: TRBV6-1

CDR3aa: CASSGAGGLSNEQFF
CDR3nt: TGCGCCAGCAGTGGGGCGGGAGGACTGTCCAATGAGCAGTTCTTC
j_gene: TRBJ2-1
len: 15
d_gene: TRBD2
abundance: .
v_gene: TRBV4-3

CDR3aa: CASSLGAYHNEQFF
CDR3nt: TGTGCCAGCAGCTTAGGAGCCTACCACAATGAGCAGTTCTTC
j_gene: TRBJ2-1
len: 14
d_gene: .
abundance: few
v_gene: TRBV7-6

CDR3aa: CSASSDNYQETQYF
CDR3nt: TGCAGTGCTAGTTCGGACAATTACCAAGAGACCCAGTACTTC
j_gene: TRBJ2-5
len: 14
d_gene: .
abundance: .
v_gene: TRBV20-1

CDR3aa: CASSREVGGNYGYNF
CDR3nt: TGTGCCAGCAGCCGGGAAGTCGGGGGGAACTATGGCTACAACTTC
j_gene: TRBJ1-2
len: 15
d_gene: .
abundance: once
v_gene: TRBV7-2